This T cell receptor (beta chain) originates from a study of cytomegalovirus exposure and HLA in healthy donors. For the study at large: The 100 to 150 validation repertoires were reported in a later analysis to have been generated on the same platform as the 666 first-cohort repertoires.

This clone was seen a single time. Its antigen is not known. Regarding the study as a whole: In vitro assays verified that three CMV-associated chains recognized CMV antigens specifically.

Germline-derived CDR1 and CDR2 are LGHNA and YSLEER. The CDR3 length is 16 residues. V lost 4 bases and J lost 2, with 17 bases in between. Libraries were prepared by immunoSEQ multiplex PCR; TCRdb keeps only in-frame clonotypes and omits some of them. The sample lists around 160,000 clones, roughly 84% occurring once. This clonotype was sampled from a man younger than 45 in good health and CMV-seropositive. The sequenced material came from PBMCs. V gene TRBV4-3 combines with J gene TRBJ1-2; maybe TRBD1 (6 bases). The CDR3 loop is CASSPDRGGPNYGYTF. CDR3 nucleotides: TGCGCCAGCAGCCCAGATCGCGGGGGGCCCAACTATGGCTACACCTTC.